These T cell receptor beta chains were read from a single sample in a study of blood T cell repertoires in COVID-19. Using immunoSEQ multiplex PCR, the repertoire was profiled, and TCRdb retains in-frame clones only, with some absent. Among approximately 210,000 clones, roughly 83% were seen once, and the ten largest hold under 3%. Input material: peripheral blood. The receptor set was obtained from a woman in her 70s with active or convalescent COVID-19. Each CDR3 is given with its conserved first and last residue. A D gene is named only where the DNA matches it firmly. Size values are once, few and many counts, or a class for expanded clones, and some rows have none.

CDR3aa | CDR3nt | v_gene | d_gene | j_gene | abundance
CASSFVGVRNEQFF | TGTGCCAGCAGTTTTGTGGGAGTTAGGAATGAGCAGTTCTTC | TRBV27 | - | TRBJ2-1 | -
CASSDRSSGNTIYF | TGTGCCAGCTCTGACAGGAGCTCTGGAAACACCATATATTTT | TRBV18 | - | TRBJ1-3 | once
CAISDRGHLTNEKLFF | TGTGCCATCAGTGACAGGGGGCACCTAACTAATGAAAAACTGTTTTTT | TRBV10-3 | TRBD1 | TRBJ1-4 | -
CASSLNRDRPYEQYF | TGTGCCAGCTCCCTTAACCGGGACAGACCCTACGAGCAGTACTTC | TRBV18 | TRBD1 | TRBJ2-7 | -
CASTLGYSSGNTIYF | TGTGCCAGTACCCTAGGATATTCCTCTGGAAACACCATATATTTT | TRBV19 | - | TRBJ1-3 | -
CASSPIAGGTDTQYF | TGTGCCAGCAGCCCTATAGCGGGGGGAACAGATACGCAGTATTTT | TRBV9 | TRBD2 | TRBJ2-3 | -
CASSASSGYNEQFF | TGCGCCAGCAGTGCTTCTAGCGGATACAATGAGCAGTTCTTC | TRBV10-1 | TRBD2 | TRBJ2-1 | many
CASSIESAGANVLTF | TGTGCCAGTAGTATAGAATCAGCGGGGGCCAACGTCCTGACTTTC | TRBV19 | - | TRBJ2-6 | -
CASTLSGVYQPQHF | TGTGCCAGCACCCTCTCCGGGGTCTATCAGCCCCAGCATTTT | TRBV28 | - | TRBJ1-5 | few
CASSLSITNGGYTF | TGTGCCAGCAGCCTTTCGATAACCAACGGTGGCTACACCTTC | TRBV14 | - | TRBJ1-2 | once
CASSSHPTSRETQYF | TGTGCCAGCAGCTCCCACCCGACTAGTAGGGAGACCCAGTACTTC | TRBV7-2 | - | TRBJ2-5 | -
CASRINRGTGELFF | TGTGCCAGCAGGATAAACAGGGGTACCGGGGAGCTGTTTTTT | TRBV27 | TRBD1 | TRBJ2-2 | -
CASSREPGTEAFF | TGTGCCAGCTCACGGGAACCGGGGACTGAAGCTTTCTTT | TRBV18 | - | TRBJ1-1 | -
CASSFEGVRSETQYF | TGCGCCAGCAGCTTTGAGGGAGTAAGGTCAGAGACCCAGTACTTC | TRBV5-1 | - | TRBJ2-5 | -
CSVAGGPYEQYF | TGCAGCGTAGCCGGGGGTCCCTACGAGCAGTACTTC | TRBV29-1 | - | TRBJ2-7 | -
CASTQNRAFPGDTQYF | TGTGCCAGCACCCAAAACAGGGCCTTTCCAGGGGATACGCAGTATTTT | TRBV21-1 | - | TRBJ2-3 | -
CASTSGGYNEQFF | TGTGCCAGTACTAGCGGGGGGTACAATGAGCAGTTCTTC | TRBV2 | TRBD2 | TRBJ2-1 | -
CSVGGTSTDTQYF | TGCAGCGTTGGGGGCACTAGCACAGATACGCAGTATTTT | TRBV29-1 | - | TRBJ2-3 | -
CAWSPNRGASTDTQYF | TGTGCCTGGAGTCCAAACCGTGGGGCCAGCACAGATACGCAGTATTTT | TRBV30 | - | TRBJ2-3 | -
CASKWQGLGGELFF | TGTGCCAGTAAATGGCAGGGGTTGGGCGGGGAGCTGTTTTTT | TRBV19 | - | TRBJ2-2 | -
CASSLGGAGANVLTF | TGTGCCAGCAGTTTAGGGGGCGCTGGGGCCAACGTCCTGACTTTC | TRBV25-1 | TRBD1 | TRBJ2-6 | -
CSLQGQETQYF | TGCAGCCTACAGGGCCAAGAGACCCAGTACTTC | TRBV20-1 | - | TRBJ2-5 | -
CASSLDRQGGTQYF | TGTGCCAGCAGCTTAGATCGTCAGGGGGGGACCCAGTACTTC | TRBV11-3 | - | TRBJ2-5 | -
CASSYRGVTDTQYF | TGTGCCAGCAGTTACAGGGGCGTCACAGATACGCAGTATTTT | TRBV2 | TRBD1 | TRBJ2-3 | -
CASSPRTGGETQYF | TGTGCCAGCTCACCACGGACAGGGGGAGAGACCCAGTACTTC | TRBV18 | TRBD1 | TRBJ2-5 | -
CASSQGGTTGEQYF | TGTGCCAGCAGCCAAGGGGGGACAACGGGGGAGCAGTACTTC | TRBV3-1/TRBV3-2 | - | TRBJ2-7 | -
CASSFGQGEDTQYF | TGCGCCAGCAGCTTTGGGCAGGGCGAAGATACGCAGTATTTT | TRBV5-1 | - | TRBJ2-3 | -
CASSRRVETQYF | TGTGCCAGCAGCCGGAGGGTAGAGACCCAGTACTTC | TRBV5-6 | - | TRBJ2-5 | -
CASNFFNEQFF | TGTGCCAGTAATTTTTTCAATGAGCAGTTCTTC | TRBV2 | - | TRBJ2-1 | -
CASSLQWWGGGAFF | TGTGCCAGCAGCCTACAGTGGTGGGGCGGGGGAGCTTTCTTT | TRBV5-4 | - | TRBJ1-1 | -
CASSEAPSSGKAGEQFF | TGTGCCAGCAGCGAGGCCCCTTCGAGCGGGAAAGCGGGTGAGCAGTTCTTC | TRBV9 | TRBD2 | TRBJ2-1 | -
CASSLAGEGVGYTF | TGTGCCAGCAGCTTAGCGGGAGAGGGTGTGGGCTACACCTTC | TRBV7-9 | - | TRBJ1-2 | -
CASSRLAGGAGELFF | TGCGCCAGCAGTCGACTAGCGGGAGGAGCCGGGGAGCTGTTTTTT | TRBV10-1 | TRBD2 | TRBJ2-2 | -
CASSPGLAGNGGTQYF | TGTGCCAGCAGCCCGGGACTAGCGGGGAACGGGGGTACGCAGTATTTT | TRBV3-1/TRBV3-2 | TRBD2 | TRBJ2-3 | -
CASSWTDSGELFF | TGTGCCAGCTCATGGACGGACTCCGGGGAGCTGTTTTTT | TRBV18 | - | TRBJ2-2 | once
CATVPKGGGIDYEQYF | TGTGCCACTGTCCCCAAAGGGGGGGGGATCGACTACGAGCAGTACTTC | TRBV6-4 | - | TRBJ2-7 | -
CSASLAGRETQYF | TGCAGTGCTAGTTTAGCGGGGAGAGAGACCCAGTACTTC | TRBV20-1 | TRBD2 | TRBJ2-5 | -
CASMLRGQLSSYEQYF | TGTGCCAGTATGTTGAGGGGACAGTTAAGCTCCTACGAGCAGTACTTC | TRBV27 | TRBD1 | TRBJ2-7 | once
CASSSPLGVREQYF | TGTGCCAGCAGTTCTCCTTTAGGGGTTCGCGAGCAGTACTTC | TRBV7-9 | - | TRBJ2-7 | -
CATHGSTAIHEQYF | TGTGCCACCCATGGATCGACAGCTATCCACGAGCAGTACTTC | TRBV10-3 | - | TRBJ2-7 | few
CASSYRAGIYEQYF | TGTGCCAGCAGCTATCGAGCGGGGATCTACGAGCAGTACTTC | TRBV3-1/TRBV3-2 | TRBD2 | TRBJ2-7 | -
CASSRQGAGNQPQHF | TGTGCCAGTAGTAGACAGGGGGCCGGCAATCAGCCCCAGCATTTT | TRBV19 | TRBD1 | TRBJ1-5 | -
CASSQQGYEQFF | TGTGCCAGCAGCCAACAGGGGTATGAGCAGTTCTTC | TRBV14 | - | TRBJ2-1 | -
CASSYSTGVYF | TGTGCCAGCAGTTACTCGACAGGGGTGTACTTC | TRBV6-6 | TRBD1 | TRBJ2-7 | few
CASSVSYPGEETQYF | TGTGCCAGCAGCGTCTCTTACCCAGGCGAGGAGACCCAGTACTTC | TRBV9 | - | TRBJ2-5 | -
CASSLGRGMRSGNTIYF | TGTGCCAGCAGCTTAGGGCGGGGGATGCGATCTGGAAACACCATATATTTT | TRBV11-2 | - | TRBJ1-3 | -
CASSQSKKGAYGYTF | TGCGCCAGCAGTCAATCTAAGAAGGGGGCCTATGGCTACACCTTC | TRBV23-1 | TRBD1 | TRBJ1-2 | -